Given below is one T cell receptor beta chain in context. The CDR3 is 15 amino acids. Trimming removed 0 bases at V and 1 base at J, with 7 bases between. From germline, CDR1 is MNHNS and CDR2 SASEGT. These data come from a study of blood T cell repertoires in COVID-19. Assay used: immunoSEQ multiplex PCR; TCRdb lists only in-frame clones, some missing. The table lists 260,000 or so clones, 85% to 90% of them singletons, with around a sixth in the top ten. This receptor was obtained from a young man who had recovered from COVID-19. The sequencing input was PBMCs or T cells enriched from blood (not recorded which). The chain is built from TRBV6-1 and TRBJ2-1; D gene ambiguous. The CDR3 spells CASSEAAASYNEQFF. The CDR3 DNA reads TGTGCCAGCAGTGAAGCTGCGGCATCCTACAATGAGCAGTTCTTC.